This is a list of T cell receptor beta chains from one sample in a study of T cells after yellow fever vaccination. Using its own MiXCR run on the 5' RACE reads, TCRdb lists one record per CDR3 protein. The sample includes 65,000 to 70,000 distinct CDR3 sequences, about 6% of them seen just once. The specimen was CD4+ T cells sorted from PBMCs, collected less than 18 days after the first yellow fever vaccination. These TCRs come from a man aged 18-30 years who received the YFV17D yellow fever vaccine. Both conserved end residues are part of each CDR3. D genes are given only for firm matches. Clone size is stated in some rows and not others, as once, few, many or a class when expanded.

>TRBV5-6|-|TRBJ2-5|many
TGTGCCAGCAGCTTGGACGAGAAAGAGACCCAGTACTTC
CASSLDEKETQYF
>TRBV4-2|-|TRBJ2-3|many
TGTGCCAGCAGCCAAGATACAGGGCCAGATACGCAGTATTTT
CASSQDTGPDTQYF
>TRBV7-6|TRBD1|TRBJ1-1|many
TGTGCCAGCAGCGCAACAGGGGGGGAGACTGAAGCTTTCTTT
CASSATGGETEAFF
>TRBV12-3/TRBV12-4|-|TRBJ2-7|many
TGTGCCAGCAGTTTACCGCAGGGTCTCGGGGGAGCGATCTACGAGCAGTACTTC
CASSLPQGLGGAIYEQYF
>TRBV10-3|-|TRBJ1-2|few
TGTGCCATCAGCCCTCGAGACAGGATTAACTATGGCTACACCTTC
CAISPRDRINYGYTF
>TRBV9|TRBD1|TRBJ1-2|many
TGTGCCAGCAGCGAGAGCTCCAGGGGGCACACCTTC
CASSESSRGHTF
>TRBV4-3|TRBD2|TRBJ2-3|many
TGCGCCAGCAGCCAAGATCGGAGGCTAGCGGAGTTGAGAGATACGCAGTATTTT
CASSQDRRLAELRDTQYF
>TRBV5-1|TRBD1|TRBJ1-1|many
TGCGCCAGCAGCTTGGAGACAGGGGGCAAGAACACTGAAGCTTTCTTT
CASSLETGGKNTEAFF
>TRBV7-2|-|TRBJ2-3|-
TGTGCCAGCAGCTTCGTGGGGGCCGGAACAGATACGCAGTATTTT
CASSFVGAGTDTQYF
>TRBV10-2|TRBD2|TRBJ2-5|many
TGCGCCAGCAGAACACTAGCGGGGGGGGAGACCCAGTACTTC
CASRTLAGGETQYF
>TRBV20-1|-|TRBJ1-6|many
TGCAGTGCTAGAGATAGGGGCAGCTCCTATAATTCACCCCTCCACTTT
CSARDRGSSYNSPLHF
>TRBV10-3|TRBD1|TRBJ2-3|many
TGTGCCATCAGTGGGACAGGGGGCACAGATACGCAGTATTTT
CAISGTGGTDTQYF
>TRBV10-3|-|TRBJ2-3|many
TGTGCCATCAGTGAGGGTCCCACAGATACGCAGTATTTT
CAISEGPTDTQYF
>TRBV4-1|TRBD1|TRBJ1-1|many
TGCGCCAGCAGCCAACCGACAGGGGAGGATGAAGCTTTCTTT
CASSQPTGEDEAFF
>TRBV6-5|TRBD2|TRBJ2-3|many
TGTGCCAGCAGCCGCGGGACTAGCGGGGGGCGCACAGATACGCAGTATTTT
CASSRGTSGGRTDTQYF
>TRBV9|-|TRBJ2-1|many
TGTGCCAGCAGCGCCGACAGGAATGAGCAGTTCTTC
CASSADRNEQFF
>TRBV20-1|-|TRBJ2-3|many
TGCAGTGCTCCTTGGCCGCGTATGGCAATACCCTCCACAGATACGCAGTATTTT
CSAPWPRMAIPSTDTQYF
>TRBV30|-|TRBJ2-1|many
TGTGCCTGGAGACTGGGGTCCAATGAGCAGTTCTTC
CAWRLGSNEQFF
>TRBV18|-|TRBJ1-1|many
TGTGCCAGCTCACCACGCGAGGGGGACGGGCGGATCACTGAAGCTTTCTTT
CASSPREGDGRITEAFF
>TRBV6-5|-|TRBJ2-1|many
TGTGCCAGCAGGGCGGTGGGGTACAATGAGCAGTTCTTC
CASRAVGYNEQFF
>TRBV5-4|TRBD1|TRBJ2-5|many
TGTGCCAGCAGCCTCCAGGGGGCTCCAGAGACCCAGTACTTC
CASSLQGAPETQYF
>TRBV7-9|-|TRBJ1-5|many
TGTGCCAGCAGCCTAGGACAATTAGGCCTCAATCAGCCCCAGCATTTT
CASSLGQLGLNQPQHF
>TRBV28|TRBD2|TRBJ2-6|many
TGTGCCAGCAGTTTGGGACTAACCTCTGGGGCCAACGTCCTGACTTTC
CASSLGLTSGANVLTF
>TRBV6-6|-|TRBJ1-1|many
TGTGCCAGCAGTTACACGGCGAGGGCTTTCTTT
CASSYTARAFF
>TRBV7-2|TRBD1|TRBJ1-1|many
TGTGCCAGCAGTCAGTTAGGACAGGGTGGAGCTGAAGCTTTCTTT
CASSQLGQGGAEAFF
>TRBV10-3|TRBD1|TRBJ2-7|many
TGTGCCATCAGGCCGGGACAGGGATACGAGCAGTACTTC
CAIRPGQGYEQYF
>TRBV5-1|-|TRBJ2-1|many
TGCGCCAGCAGCCCGGACCTGGGTAATCTTATAAATGAGCAGTTCTTC
CASSPDLGNLINEQFF
>TRBV3-1|TRBD2|TRBJ2-3|many
TGTGCCAGCATTCCGACTAGCGGAGATACGCAGTATTTT
CASIPTSGDTQYF
>TRBV2|TRBD1|TRBJ1-3|many
TGTGCCAGCAGGGGGACAGCCTCTGGAAACACCATATATTTT
CASRGTASGNTIYF
>TRBV6-1|-|TRBJ2-3|many
TGTGCCAGCAGTGCTAGCCGGGGGAGCACAGATACGCAGTATTTT
CASSASRGSTDTQYF
>TRBV29-1|-|TRBJ1-5|few
TGCAGCGCACAGGAGGGGGATCAGCCCCAGCATTTT
CSAQEGDQPQHF
>TRBV7-6|TRBD1|TRBJ2-5|many
TGTGCCAGCAGCAGAGGACAGGGAGAGACCCAGTACTTC
CASSRGQGETQYF
>TRBV10-3|TRBD1|TRBJ2-6|many
TGTGCCATCGGAGGACCGACGACAGGGGACTCTGGGGCCAACGTCCTGACTTTC
CAIGGPTTGDSGANVLTF
>TRBV7-6|-|TRBJ2-5|-
TGTGCCAGCAGCCCCAGGGGTCGAGCAGAGACCCAGTACTTC
CASSPRGRAETQYF
>TRBV6-5|-|TRBJ2-3|many
TGTGCCAGCAGGGCTAGCGACGACACAGATACGCAGTATTTT
CASRASDDTDTQYF
>TRBV4-3|-|TRBJ1-6|many
TGCGCCAGCAGCCAAGAGCGGGGATTGGGTTCACCCCTCCACTTT
CASSQERGLGSPLHF
>TRBV11-2|TRBD1|TRBJ1-2|many
TGTGCCAGCAGCGCAGACAGGGGGAGTCCTAACTATGGCTACACCTTC
CASSADRGSPNYGYTF
>TRBV10-3|-|TRBJ1-2|many
TGTGCCATCATGGGGGGCATGGACTATGGCTACACCTTC
CAIMGGMDYGYTF
>TRBV20-1|-|TRBJ2-5|many
TGCAGTGCCCGGACTCCTACCCAGTACTTC
CSARTPTQYF
>TRBV5-1|-|TRBJ2-3|many
TGCGCCAGCAGCTTGGGAACGGGTTCAGATACGCAGTATTTT
CASSLGTGSDTQYF
>TRBV20-1|-|TRBJ2-5|many
TGCAGTGCTAGTCCGCGGGCAGGGGAGACCCAGTACTTC
CSASPRAGETQYF
>TRBV29-1|TRBD1|TRBJ2-2|many
TGCAGCGTTAGACAGGGGGAGAACACCGGGGAGCTGTTTTTT
CSVRQGENTGELFF
>TRBV7-6|-|TRBJ2-3|many
TGTGCCAGCAGCTTACTCGGGGGCGCTTTTAGCACAGATACGCAGTATTTT
CASSLLGGAFSTDTQYF
>TRBV5-6|TRBD1|TRBJ1-2|-
TGTGCCAGCAGACAGGGGCTGATCTATGGCTACACCTTC
CASRQGLIYGYTF
>TRBV5-1|-|TRBJ2-2|many
TGCGCCAGCAGCCTATGGGAGGCCTCTTTGACCGGGGAGCTGTTTTTT
CASSLWEASLTGELFF
>TRBV5-6|-|TRBJ1-1|many
TGTGCCAGCAGCTTGGGGAGGGTGAGGATCGTGAACACTGAAGCTTTCTTT
CASSLGRVRIVNTEAFF
>TRBV12-3/TRBV12-4|-|TRBJ2-2|many
TGTGCCAGCAGCCAAGGATTCTCCGGGGAGCTGTTTTTT
CASSQGFSGELFF
>TRBV7-2|-|TRBJ2-3|many
TGTGCCAGCAGTATAAGCTATGGCACAGATACGCAGTATTTT
CASSISYGTDTQYF
>TRBV5-1|-|TRBJ2-3|many
TGCGCCAGCAGCTGGGGGACTTTGGATACGCAGTATTTT
CASSWGTLDTQYF
>TRBV6-6|-|TRBJ2-1|many
TGTGCCAGCAGTTACTACAGCGACAATGAGCAGTTCTTC
CASSYYSDNEQFF
>TRBV30|-|TRBJ2-7|many
TGTGCCTGGGGCCTACAGGGAAGCGAGCAGTACTTC
CAWGLQGSEQYF
>TRBV12-3/TRBV12-4|TRBD2|TRBJ2-5|many
TGTGCCAGCAGTTCCGGGGGGATGGGCATCGAGACCCAGTACTTC
CASSSGGMGIETQYF
>TRBV4-2|-|TRBJ1-1|many
TGTGCCAGCAGCCAAGATCGGGTTTGGACTGAAGCTTTCTTT
CASSQDRVWTEAFF
>TRBV18|-|TRBJ2-7|many
TGTGCCAGCTCACCAATAGTTGGGGTGCGGAACCTCAACGAGCAGTACTTC
CASSPIVGVRNLNEQYF
>TRBV12-3/TRBV12-4|-|TRBJ1-1|many
TGTGCCAGCAGCACATGGGGTGGGAAGACTGAAGCTTTCTTT
CASSTWGGKTEAFF
>TRBV5-4|-|TRBJ1-1|many
TGTGCCAGCAGCTTGGAATATTCGAACACTGAAGCTTTCTTT
CASSLEYSNTEAFF
>TRBV12-3/TRBV12-4|-|TRBJ2-2|many
TGTGCCAGCAGCCCCTCAGTGAACACCGGGGAGCTGTTTTTT
CASSPSVNTGELFF
>TRBV5-4|-|TRBJ1-4|many
TGTGCCAGCAGCTTGTCAGGGGCCGGTTTTGACGAAAAACTGTTTTTT
CASSLSGAGFDEKLFF
>TRBV19|-|TRBJ1-1|many
TGTGCCAGTAGGCGCAGGGAGGAGACTGAAGCTTTCTTT
CASRRREETEAFF
>TRBV6-2/TRBV6-3|-|TRBJ2-3|many
TGTGCCAGCAGTTACTCAGATACGCAGTATTTT
CASSYSDTQYF